This entry describes one T cell receptor beta chain. CDR3 size: 13 residues. Germline V gene sequence: CDR1 SGHRS, CDR2 YFSETQ. V was shortened by 4 bases and J by 4 bases, with 11 bases between the two germline ends. The source of the sample is a study of control samples from healthy donors and cancer patients. TCRdb's copy holds only in-frame clones and misses some; the assay was immunoSEQ multiplex PCR. This table has tens of thousands of clones, about nine tenths appearing once. The receptor comes from a woman aged 50 to 60 with colorectal cancer. The chain couples TRBV5-1 to TRBJ1-2; D is uncertain. The sample taken for sequencing was PBMCs. CDR3 in amino acids: CASSPDGFYGYTF. CDR3 nucleotides: TGCGCCAGCAGCCCCGACGGGTTCTATGGCTACACCTTC. The whole variable domain, filled in from reference TRBV5-1 and TRBJ1-2, reads KAGVTQTPRYLIKTRGQQVTLSCSPISGHRSVSWYQQTPGQGLQFLFEYFSETQRNKGNFPGRFSGRQFSNSRSEMNVSTLELGDSALYLCASSPDGFYGYTFGSGTRLTVV.